This TCR beta chain is drawn from a study of cytomegalovirus exposure and HLA in healthy donors. The V gene lost 2 bases and the J gene lost 6 bases, with 15 bases spanning the gap. The length of the CDR3 is 14 residues. Germline V lookup: CDR1 SGHRS, CDR2 YFSETQ. Primers: 60 Vbeta forward and 13 Jbeta reverse. Some clones are missing from TCRdb's copy, which holds only in-frame ones; the method was immunoSEQ multiplex PCR. Here the sample table reports some 20,000 clones. The TCR comes from a man between 60 and 70 years old in good health and CMV-seropositive. The sample taken for sequencing was PBMCs. V is TRBV5-1 and J is TRBJ2-7, with a possible D match to TRBD1 (5 bases). The CDR3 coding sequence is TGCGCCAGCAGCTTCTTGGACATCTCTAGCGAGCAGTACTTC. It translates to CASSFLDISSEQYF.